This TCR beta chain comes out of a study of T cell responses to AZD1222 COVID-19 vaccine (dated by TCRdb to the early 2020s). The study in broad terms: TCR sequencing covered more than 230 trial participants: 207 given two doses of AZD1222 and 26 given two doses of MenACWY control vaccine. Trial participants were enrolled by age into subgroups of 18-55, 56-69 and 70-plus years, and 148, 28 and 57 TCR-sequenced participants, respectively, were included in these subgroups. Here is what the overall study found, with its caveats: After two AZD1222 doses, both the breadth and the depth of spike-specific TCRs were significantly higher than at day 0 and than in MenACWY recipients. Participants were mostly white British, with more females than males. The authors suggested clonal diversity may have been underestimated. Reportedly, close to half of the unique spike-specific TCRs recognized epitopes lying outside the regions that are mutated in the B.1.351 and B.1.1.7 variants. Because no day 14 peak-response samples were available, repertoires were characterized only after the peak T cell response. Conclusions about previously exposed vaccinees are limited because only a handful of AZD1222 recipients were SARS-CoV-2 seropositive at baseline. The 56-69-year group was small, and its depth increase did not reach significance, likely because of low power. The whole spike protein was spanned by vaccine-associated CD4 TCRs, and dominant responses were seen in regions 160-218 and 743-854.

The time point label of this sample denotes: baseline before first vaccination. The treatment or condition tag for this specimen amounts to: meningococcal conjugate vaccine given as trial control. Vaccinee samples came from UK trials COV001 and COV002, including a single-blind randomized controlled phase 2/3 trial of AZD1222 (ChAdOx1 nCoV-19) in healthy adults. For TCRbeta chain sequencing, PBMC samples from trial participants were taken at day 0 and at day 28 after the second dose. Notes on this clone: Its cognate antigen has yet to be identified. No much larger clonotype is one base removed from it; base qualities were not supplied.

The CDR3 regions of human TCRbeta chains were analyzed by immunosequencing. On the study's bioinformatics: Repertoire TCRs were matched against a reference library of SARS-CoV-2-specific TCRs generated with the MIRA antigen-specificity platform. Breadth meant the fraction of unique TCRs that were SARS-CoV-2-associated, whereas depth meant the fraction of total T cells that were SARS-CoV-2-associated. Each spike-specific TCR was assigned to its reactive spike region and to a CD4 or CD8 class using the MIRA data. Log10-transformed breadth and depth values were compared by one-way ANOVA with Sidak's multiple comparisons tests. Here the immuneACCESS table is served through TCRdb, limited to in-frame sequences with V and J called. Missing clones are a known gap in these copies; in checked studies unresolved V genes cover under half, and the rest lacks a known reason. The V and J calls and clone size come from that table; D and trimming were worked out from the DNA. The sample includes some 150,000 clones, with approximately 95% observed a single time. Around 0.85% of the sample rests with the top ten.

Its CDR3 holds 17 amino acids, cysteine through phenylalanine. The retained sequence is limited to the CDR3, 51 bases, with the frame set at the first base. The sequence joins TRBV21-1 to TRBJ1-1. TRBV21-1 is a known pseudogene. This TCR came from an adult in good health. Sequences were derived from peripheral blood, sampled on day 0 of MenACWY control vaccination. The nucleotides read TGTGCCAGCAGCAAATCGGGGCCAAATCAGGGAAACACTGAAGCTTTCTTT. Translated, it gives CASSKSGPNQGNTEAFF.